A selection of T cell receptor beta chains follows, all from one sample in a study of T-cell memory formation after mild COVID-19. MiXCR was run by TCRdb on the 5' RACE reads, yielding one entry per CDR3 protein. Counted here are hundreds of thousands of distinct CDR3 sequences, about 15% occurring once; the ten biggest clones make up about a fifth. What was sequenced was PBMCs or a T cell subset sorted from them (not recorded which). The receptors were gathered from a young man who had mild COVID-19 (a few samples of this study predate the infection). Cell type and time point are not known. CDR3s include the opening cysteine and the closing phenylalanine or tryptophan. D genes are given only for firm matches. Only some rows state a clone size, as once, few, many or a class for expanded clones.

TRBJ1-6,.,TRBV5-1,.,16,CASTLSGGSSVSPLHF,TGCGCCAGCACCCTCTCCGGGGGATCCAGTGTTTCACCCCTCCACTTT
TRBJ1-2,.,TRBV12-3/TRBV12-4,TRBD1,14,CASRTGGSNYGYTF,TGTGCCAGCAGGACAGGGGGCTCTAACTATGGCTACACCTTC
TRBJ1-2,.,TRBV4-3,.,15,CASSHSWGTYYGYTF,TGCGCCAGCAGCCATTCGTGGGGGACTTACTATGGCTACACCTTC
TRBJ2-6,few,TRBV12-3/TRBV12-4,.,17,CASSSGQAFSGANVLTF,TGTGCCAGCAGCAGTGGACAAGCCTTCTCTGGGGCCAACGTCCTGACTTTC
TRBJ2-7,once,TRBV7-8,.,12,CASSSTDYEQYF,TGTGCCAGCAGCTCGACTGATTACGAGCAGTACTTC
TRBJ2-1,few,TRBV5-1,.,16,CASSGEGGSSYNEQFF,TGCGCCAGCAGCGGGGAGGGGGGAAGCTCCTACAATGAGCAGTTCTTC
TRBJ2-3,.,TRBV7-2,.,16,CASSLNAVGATDTQYF,TGTGCCAGCAGCTTAAACGCGGTCGGGGCCACAGATACGCAGTATTTT
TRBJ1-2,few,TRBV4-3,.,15,CASSQDQGSGYGYTF,TGCGCCAGCAGCCAAGACCAGGGGTCTGGCTATGGCTACACCTTC
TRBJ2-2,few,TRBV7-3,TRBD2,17,CASSSLAGGPSTGELFF,TGTGCCAGCAGCTCTCTAGCGGGGGGGCCGAGCACCGGGGAGCTGTTTTTT
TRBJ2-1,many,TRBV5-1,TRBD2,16,CASSLPTSGGTREQFF,TGCGCCAGCAGCTTGCCGACTAGCGGGGGGACTCGTGAGCAGTTCTTC